The text below deals with one T cell receptor beta chain. Germline CDR1 is DFQATT and CDR2 is SNEGSKA (reference sequence). The trim removed 7 bases at V and 0 bases at J, leaving 9 bases unmatched. The CDR3 spans 17 residues. The sample originates from a study of T-cell reconstitution after alpha-beta-depleted transplantation in children. During its preparation, the TCRbeta library received unique molecular identifiers. One entry per CDR3 protein results from TCRdb running MiXCR on the PCR reads. This sample carries around 190,000 distinct CDR3 sequences, approximately 7% of them seen once, and the ten largest clones take about 5.5%.

V and J are TRBV20-1 and TRBJ2-1; the match to TRBD2 covers 13 bases. Material: PBMCs, obtained before TCRalphabeta/CD19-depleted stem cell transplant. This clonotype originated in a boy younger than 10 with acute lymphoblastic leukemia, due to receive a stem cell transplant. CDR3 residues: CSVRTSGGDSSYNEQFF. CDR3 DNA sequence: TGCAGTGTTCGGACTAGCGGGGGAGATAGCTCCTACAATGAGCAGTTCTTC.